This TCR beta chain emerged from a study of blood T cell repertoires in COVID-19 (dated by TCRdb to 2020 to 2022). Notes on the research overall: Samples from collaborators originated in the United States, Italy and Spain and spanned both the acute and convalescent phases of COVID-19. The prospective study material was composed of cDNA or gDNA derived from T cells, B-cell-depleted T cells, or PBMCs. The samples were drawn from two sources: the first 160 participants of the ongoing ImmuneRACE study, and over 1,000 subjects contributed by 6 global collaborators. Subjects who had been exposed to COVID-19, were actively infected with it, or had recovered from it provided the deeply sampled blood TCRbeta repertoires that made up the dataset. HLA class I and class II types, where available, came from metadata supplied by the sample provider rather than from assay-based typing. Sample metadata almost always included a de-identified subject ID, COVID-19 status, age in years and sex. The repertoires were released in a freely available public database intended as a resource for research on the immune response to SARS-CoV-2.

CDR1 and CDR2 were assigned from the germline V gene (reference sequence) as MNHEY and SMNVEV. The CDR3, cysteine through phenylalanine, is 15 amino acids long. Of all the DNA, just the CDR3 is kept, 45 bases in frame from base 1. V loses 5 bases of germline sequence and J loses 0 bases, and the interval between the two ends is 10 bases. TCRbeta CDR3 regions were amplified from genomic DNA by means of the immunoSEQ Assay, a bias-controlled multiplex PCR. The original pipeline was this. Within the assay, amplification of reference gene primers was used to estimate how many nucleated cells each sample contained. Sequence reads were collapsed and filtered to measure the absolute abundance of every unique TCRbeta CDR3 rearrangement. For each sample, productive Simpson clonality was calculated by taking the square root of Simpson's diversity index across productive rearrangements. What TCRdb holds here is the immuneACCESS table cut down to in-frame rearrangements. Part of the clones is not present; checked against another copy, under half of the missing clones reflect an unresolved V gene, and the others are unexplained. The V and J calls and the clone size are those of that table, but D and trimming were determined from the DNA. Recorded for this sample are under 65,000 clones; 85% to 90% of them occurred a single time. 1.2% to 1.5% of the sample goes to the ten largest clones.

Concerning this clone itself: Its specific antigen is unknown. Base qualities are missing; no much larger clone stands one base away.

Broader findings and caveats from the paper: The amount of clinical and demographic metadata varied by source and participant and was provided uncurated.

Collaborating institutions collected whole blood in K2EDTA tubes following their own protocols. For TCRbeta analysis, collaborator samples were shipped as frozen whole blood, as isolated PBMCs, or as DNA extracted from either sample type. The chain joins TRBV27 to TRBJ2-2; no D gene is confidently identified. The sequence derives from a man aged 60-69 years with acute or convalescent COVID-19. The material sequenced was peripheral blood. The DNA sequence is as follows: TGTGCCAGCAGTCCAACTTACGCGAACACCGGGGAGCTGTTTTTT. This gives the protein CASSPTYANTGELFF.